Included here is one T cell receptor (beta chain) sequence, with context. This clone appeared a few times. Its antigen has not been determined. No qualities accompany the bases; no much larger clone lies one base away. The library was built by means of the immunoSEQ multiplex PCR assay. As for the original processing: To diagnose cytomegalovirus status from the catalog of TCR beta chain sequences, a statistical classification framework was built. TCRdb retrieved this table from immuneACCESS and kept in-frame rearrangements only. Not all clones are present; in checked studies, unresolved V genes account for under half, and no reason is known for the remainder. V and J calls and clone size are given by that table; D and trimming were obtained from the DNA. The sample yields a few hundred thousand clones; roughly 87% were counted once. The top ten hold around 11% of the sample. Separate from the approximately 700-subject first cohort, the validation cohort of about 110 subjects was the group to which the donors belonged.

The CDR3 starts with the cysteine, ends with the phenylalanine, and has 13 residues. Only CDR3 DNA remains: 39 bases, in frame from the first base. According to the germline V gene, CDR1 reads SNHLY and CDR2 reads FYNNEI. Cut back by 2 bases and 8 bases, the V and J ends lie 12 bases apart. The record originates from a study of cytomegalovirus exposure and HLA in healthy donors (dated by TCRdb to 2016 to 2017). Describing the broader study: A later analysis indicated that the 120 or so validation repertoires were generated on the platform also employed for the roughly 730 repertoires of the first cohort. The study aimed to test whether signatures of past pathogen exposure could be identified by cataloging public T cell receptors. Besides the first cohort of 666 subjects, a separate validation cohort made up of roughly 120 different subjects was used. To predict cytomegalovirus infection status, the study combined high-throughput TCR immunosequencing, statistical association of individual TCRs with disease status, and machine learning.

Summary of the overall study and its limitations: A later analysis lacked HLA typing for the validation cohort, so it scored co-occurrence in that cohort across all 120 repertoires. While some public TCRs were present in many individuals, most TCR sequences turned up only very rarely across donors. Cytomegalovirus status was reported to be diagnosed by the classifier with high specificity and sensitivity in both the original and validation cohorts. Of the cluster scores, 90% to 95% were above 0 in a later analysis, which found that TCRs clustered in the first cohort also tended to co-occur in the 120 validation repertoires. The study listed 150 to 200 TCR beta chains as associated with cytomegalovirus. According to the authors, the approach could potentially be generalized to other disease states and immunological phenotypes. In vitro tests confirmed that a few of the cytomegalovirus-associated TCR beta chains recognize cytomegalovirus antigens.

This receptor was taken from a young man in good health and CMV-seropositive. The sequenced sample was PBMCs. The V and J segments used are TRBV2 and TRBJ1-1; the D gene cannot be resolved reliably. The DNA reads as follows: TGTGCCAGCAGTGAAATCCCCCAGGAGGAAGCTTTCTTT. Protein translation: CASSEIPQEEAFF. The entire variable domain, with the stretches around the CDR3 drawn from the reference TRBV2 and TRBJ1-1 proteins, is EPEVTQTPSHQVTQMGQEVILRCVPISNHLYFYWYRQILGQKVEFLVSFYNNEISEKSEIFDDQFSVERPDGSNFTLKIRSTKLEDSAMYFCASSEIPQEEAFFGQGTRLTVV.